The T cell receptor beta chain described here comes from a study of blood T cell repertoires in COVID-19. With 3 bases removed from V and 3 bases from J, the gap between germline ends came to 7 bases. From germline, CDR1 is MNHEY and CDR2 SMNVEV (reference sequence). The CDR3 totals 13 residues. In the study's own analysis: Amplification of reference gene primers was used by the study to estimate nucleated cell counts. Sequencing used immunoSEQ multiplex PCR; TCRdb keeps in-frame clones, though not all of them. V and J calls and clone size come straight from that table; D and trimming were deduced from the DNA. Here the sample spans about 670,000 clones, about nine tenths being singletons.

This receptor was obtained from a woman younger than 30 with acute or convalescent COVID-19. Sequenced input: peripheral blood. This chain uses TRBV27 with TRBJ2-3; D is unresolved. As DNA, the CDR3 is TGTGCCAGCAGTTTCCACGGGACAGATACGCAGTATTTT. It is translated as CASSFHGTDTQYF.